These 28 T cell receptor beta chains originate from one sample sequenced in a study of shared clonotypes between healthy human individuals. Terminally differentiated effector memory CD45RA+ cells were left out of the naive CD8 fraction, which was CD45RO-negative and positively selected for CCR7. TCRdb's table, derived via immunoSEQ multiplex PCR, lists solely in-frame clones and lacks some. The sample includes approximately 650,000 clones, roughly 96% of them seen just once. Specimen: naive CD8+ T cells sorted from blood. All receptors come from a young woman in good health.

The chain employs TRBV5-1 and TRBJ2-3; a weak D match, TRBD1 (6 bases). The CDR3 spans 15 residues. Trimming shortened V by 0 bases and J by 0 bases, and 8 bases separated the two germline ends. The germline CDR1 and CDR2 sequences are SGHRS and YFSETQ. This CDR3 reads CASSLGGHSTDTQYF. The DNA for the CDR3 is TGCGCCAGCAGCTTGGGGGGACACAGCACAGATACGCAGTATTTT.

The J gene is TRBJ2-3, the V gene TRBV11-2; no clear D. Trimming took 5 bases from V and 9 from J, leaving 12 bases between them. Per germline, CDR1 SGHAT and CDR2 FQNNGV. The CDR3 contains 12 residues. CDR3 in DNA: TGTGCCAGCAGCCTTGTCGACAAAACGCAGTATTTT. It yields the protein CASSLVDKTQYF.

The CDR3, as DNA: TGTGCCAGTAGTAGGGGATCAATCCTCAGCTCCTACAATGAGCAGTTCTTC. Amino acids: CASSRGSILSSYNEQFF. The chain couples TRBV19 to TRBJ2-1; D call uncertain. Germline values: CDR1 LNHDA, CDR2 SQIVND (reference sequence). The CDR3 spans 17 residues. V was cut by 4 bases and J by 0 bases, with 16 bases left in between.

In its sample, this clone was seen once. The CDR3 is CSVEPGRNYGYTF. CDR3 in DNA: TGCAGCGTAGAACCAGGACGGAACTATGGCTACACCTTC. The chain links TRBV29-1 to TRBJ1-2; no firm D call. With 6 bases removed from V and 2 bases from J, the gap between germline ends came to 13 bases. Germline V gives CDR1 SQVTM, CDR2 ANQGSEA. This CDR3 spans 13 amino acids.

J is TRBJ2-7 and V is TRBV7-9; D gene ambiguous. The CDR3 is 16 residues long. Germline V gene data show CDR1 as SEHNR and CDR2 as FQNEAQ (reference sequence). V lost 5 bases and J lost 3, with 20 bases in between. This chain's CDR3 is CASSPSAPDIYYEQYF. In nucleotides, the CDR3 is TGTGCCAGCAGCCCATCGGCTCCCGACATATACTACGAGCAGTACTTC. Full variable domain (missing parts from reference TRBV7-9 and TRBJ2-7): DTGVSQNPRHKITKRGQNVTFRCDPISEHNRLYWYRQTLGQGPEFLTYFQNEAQLEKSRLLSDRFSAERPKGSFSTLEIQRTEQGDSAMYLCASSPSAPDIYYEQYFGPGTRLTVT.

This chain uses TRBV28 with TRBJ1-3; 7 positions match TRBD1. Per the germline V gene, CDR1 is MDHEN and CDR2 is SYDVKM. The CDR3 spans 16 residues. V gave up 2 bases and J gave up 0 bases; unmatched junction bases: 4. The CDR3: CASSLRTGRSGNTIYF. The DNA of the CDR3 is TGTGCCAGCAGTTTAAGGACAGGCCGCTCTGGAAACACCATATATTTT. Together with reference TRBV28 and TRBJ1-3, the CDR3 gives the full variable domain: DVKVTQSSRYLVKRTGEKVFLECVQDMDHENMFWYRQDPGLGLRLIYFSYDVKMKEKGDIPEGYSVSREKKERFSLILESASTNQTSMYLCASSLRTGRSGNTIYFGEGSWLTVV.

This chain connects TRBV6-6 to TRBJ2-5; no reliable D call. The germline gives CDR1 MNHNY, CDR2 SVGAGI (reference sequence). This CDR3 comprises 14 residues. The V end was cut by 2 bases, the J end by 4 bases, with 11 bases between. CDR3 in DNA: TGTGCCAGCAGTTACGTCCAGAAAGGAGAGACCCAGTACTTC. Protein sequence: CASSYVQKGETQYF.

J is TRBJ2-5 and V is TRBV28, with D perhaps TRBD1 or TRBD2 (5 bases each). The CDR3 totals 14 residues. In germline, CDR1 is MDHEN, CDR2 SYDVKM. The germline V and J ends were trimmed by 2 bases and 9 bases, with 16 bases remaining between them. The CDR3 sequence is CASSLRGAKRPQYF. The CDR3 DNA is TGTGCCAGCAGTTTAAGGGGAGCCAAGAGACCCCAGTACTTC.

The genes are TRBV5-1 and TRBJ2-7; 8 nucleotides line up with TRBD1. Germline trimming cut 3 bases from V and 4 bases from J; bases unmatched to any gene: 6. There are 14 residues in the CDR3. Germline CDR1 and CDR2: SGHRS and YFSETQ. CDR3 residues: CASSSLGQGYEQYF. In DNA, the CDR3 is TGCGCCAGCAGCTCCTTAGGACAGGGTTACGAGCAGTACTTC. The variable domain in full, with the rest retrieved from reference TRBV5-1 and TRBJ2-7, is KAGVTQTPRYLIKTRGQQVTLSCSPISGHRSVSWYQQTPGQGLQFLFEYFSETQRNKGNFPGRFSGRQFSNSRSEMNVSTLELGDSALYLCASSSLGQGYEQYFGPGTRLTVT.

The chain is built from TRBV2 and TRBJ2-7, with no clear D. The CDR3 sequence is 14 residues long. The V end was cut by 1 base, the J end by 4 bases, with 11 bases between. CDR1 is SNHLY and CDR2 is FYNNEI in the germline V gene. The CDR3 region is CASSEDRTAYEQYF. For the CDR3, the DNA is TGTGCCAGCAGTGAAGACCGGACGGCTTACGAGCAGTACTTC.

The chain joins TRBV6-5 to TRBJ2-1; TRBD2 aligns across 8 bases. This CDR3 spans 13 amino acids. Trimming at V came to 7 bases and at J to 8 bases, leaving 7 bases not matched to a gene. The germline V gene has CDR1 MNHEY and CDR2 SVGAGI. The CDR3 DNA follows: TGTGCCAGCAATAGCGGGATTGGGGATGAGCAGTTCTTC. Residues: CASNSGIGDEQFF.

About this clone itself: Other DNA sequences within the sample encode an identical CDR3. V gene TRBV7-9 combines with J gene TRBJ2-1, with D tentatively TRBD1 (6 bases). The V gene lost 5 bases and the J gene lost 10 bases, with 12 bases spanning the gap. The CDR3 covers 12 residues. Per the germline V gene, CDR1 is SEHNR and CDR2 is FQNEAQ (reference sequence). As DNA, the CDR3 is TGTGCCAGCAGCCTACAGGGTGGCGAGCAGTTCTTC. Its protein product is CASSLQGGEQFF.

This sequence joins TRBV7-9 and TRBJ2-1; 9 positions match TRBD2. The junction had 10 bases not matched to a gene; V was cut back by 0 bases and J by 7 bases. The CDR3 totals 17 residues. CDR1 is SEHNR, CDR2 FQNEAQ, per germline (reference sequence). DNA for the CDR3: TGTGCCAGCAGCTTAGCGGGTAGGTTAGCGGGAGTAAATGAGCAGTTCTTC. The encoded protein is CASSLAGRLAGVNEQFF.

This chain's CDR3 is CASSKGPSSYEQYF. In DNA, the CDR3 is TGTGCCAGCAGCAAGGGTCCATCTTCCTACGAGCAGTACTTC. The gene calls are TRBV11-2 and TRBJ2-7; D gene ambiguous. The CDR3 totals 14 residues. The V end was cut by 5 bases, the J end by 1 base, with 12 bases between. Looked up from germline, CDR1 is SGHAT and CDR2 is FQNNGV. Supplemented by reference TRBV11-2 and TRBJ2-7, the full variable domain reads EAGVAQSPRYKIIEKRQSVAFWCNPISGHATLYWYQQILGQGPKLLIQFQNNGVVDDSQLPKDRFSAERLKGVDSTLKIQPAKLEDSAVYLCASSKGPSSYEQYFGPGTRLTVT.

V is TRBV2 and J is TRBJ2-7, with 8 bases that match TRBD2. V shed 5 bases, J shed 2 bases, and the junction held 5 bases outside the gene matches. Germline assignment: CDR1 SNHLY and CDR2 FYNNEI. This CDR3 spans 14 amino acids. The CDR3 spells CASSLAGRTYEQYF. CDR3 DNA: TGTGCCAGCAGTTTAGCGGGAAGGACCTACGAGCAGTACTTC.

The chain links TRBV29-1 to TRBJ2-3; TRBD2 matches at 8 bases. CDR3 length equals 14 residues. With 4 bases clipped from V and 3 bases from J, the junction kept 6 bases outside the gene matches. CDR1 and CDR2 from the germline V gene are SQVTM and ANQGSEA. CDR3 DNA: TGCAGCGTTGTGAAGGCGGGAGGTACAGATACGCAGTATTTT. It specifies CSVVKAGGTDTQYF.

This chain links TRBV7-8 with TRBJ2-7; D may match TRBD1 or TRBD2 (5 bases each). Trimming pared 5 bases from V and 2 bases from J, leaving 19 bases between. The length of the CDR3 is 16 residues. CDR1 and CDR2 from the germline V gene are SGHVS and FQNEAQ. The DNA of the CDR3 is TGTGCCAGCAGCCACCCCGGGACCACCGGAGCCTACGAGCAGTACTTC. This translates into CASSHPGTTGAYEQYF.

The gene calls are TRBV14 and TRBJ2-1, with a tentative D call TRBD2 (6 bases). The germline V gene encodes CDR1 SGHDN and CDR2 FVKESK. CDR3 size: 14 residues. Trimming pared 4 bases from V and 8 bases from J, leaving 15 bases between. The CDR3 reads CASSPQAGSDEQFF. The CDR3 bases are TGTGCCAGCAGCCCCCAGGCGGGAAGCGATGAGCAGTTCTTC. Drawing the rest from reference TRBV14 and TRBJ2-1, the complete variable domain is EAGVTQFPSHSVIEKGQTVTLRCDPISGHDNLYWYRRVMGKEIKFLLHFVKESKQDESGMPNNRFLAERTGGTYSTLKVQPAELEDSGVYFCASSPQAGSDEQFFGPGTRLTVL.

The chain links TRBV7-9 to TRBJ2-7; TRBD1 agrees at 8 bases. This CDR3 comprises 14 residues. Germline-derived CDR1 and CDR2 are SEHNR and FQNEAQ (reference sequence). J was trimmed by 3 bases and V by 5 bases; bases with no gene match: 6. Written as DNA, the CDR3 is TGTGCCAGCAGCGAAGGACAGGGTAGCTACGAGCAGTACTTC. Residues: CASSEGQGSYEQYF.

The chain carries TRBV6-6 and TRBJ1-4, with TRBD1 identical over 9 bases. This CDR3 spans 15 amino acids. V lost 4 bases and J lost 7; bases outside the gene matches: 7. Germline V lookup: CDR1 MNHNY, CDR2 SVGAGI (reference sequence). The CDR3 bases are TGTGCCAGCAGTTCCACACAGGGGGCGGGTGAAAAACTGTTTTTT. This sequence encodes CASSSTQGAGEKLFF.

V gene TRBV19 combines with J gene TRBJ1-1; D remains ambiguous. Trimming shortened V by 8 bases and J by 0 bases, and 10 bases separated the two germline ends. Germline CDR1 is LNHDA and CDR2 is SQIVND (reference sequence). This CDR3 has 13 amino acids. CDR3 bases: TGTGCCAGTGGATGGGGAGTGAACACTGAAGCTTTCTTT. It specifies CASGWGVNTEAFF.

This clone showed up just once. This chain joins TRBV1 and TRBJ2-7; TRBD2 is the table's D call and was not checked against the DNA. TRBV1 is deemed a pseudogene. The CDR3 length is 15 residues. CDR3 sequence reads: CTSSPSSGSSNEQYF. For the CDR3, the DNA is TGCACCAGCAGCCCATCTAGCGGGAGTTCGAACGAGCAGTACTTC.

To note about this clone: This sample also contains other DNA sequences that code for the same CDR3. J is TRBJ2-1 and V is TRBV7-9, with D possibly TRBD2 on 5 matching bases. The CDR3 has 10 residues. Trimming took 6 bases from V and 10 from J, leaving 7 bases between them. The V gene's germline CDR1 is SEHNR and CDR2 FQNEAQ (reference sequence). CDR3 in amino acids: CASSSGEQFF. The CDR3 bases are TGTGCCAGCAGTTCGGGAGAGCAGTTCTTC.

To note about this clone: The same CDR3 can be traced to other DNA sequences in this sample. This chain joins TRBV28 and TRBJ2-1; no reliable D call. The CDR3 is 11 amino acids. The germline CDR1 and CDR2 sequences are MDHEN and SYDVKM. The V and J ends lost 3 bases and 7 bases respectively, with 4 bases between them. CDR3 region: CASSFSNEQFF. CDR3 nucleotides: TGTGCCAGCAGTTTCTCTAATGAGCAGTTCTTC.

The chain joins TRBV6-5 to TRBJ2-7; maybe TRBD1 (6 bases). V was shortened by 7 bases and J by 4 bases, with 20 bases between the two germline ends. Germline CDR1 and CDR2: MNHEY and SVGAGI. There are 15 residues in the CDR3. CDR3 DNA sequence: TGTGCCAGCACCCTACATCCGGGACAAAGATACGAGCAGTACTTC. Protein sequence: CASTLHPGQRYEQYF.

Written as DNA, the CDR3 is TGCGCCAGCAGCTCTAGACAGGGGGCTATAATCGGGGAGCTGTTTTTT. Its translation is CASSSRQGAIIGELFF. The chain joins TRBV5-1 to TRBJ2-2; TRBD1 agrees at 10 bases. Germline CDR1 reads SGHRS; CDR2 reads YFSETQ. The CDR3 is made up of 16 amino acids. J gave up 7 bases and V 3 bases, and 9 bases lay outside the gene matches.

The chain is built from TRBV2 and TRBJ1-4, with D unresolved. V gave up 7 bases and J gave up 0 bases, with 15 bases separating them. Per the germline V gene, CDR1 is SNHLY and CDR2 is FYNNEI. This CDR3 comprises 16 residues. In DNA, the CDR3 is TGTGCCAGCAACGCGGACCCCGAAGCAACTAATGAAAAACTGTTTTTT. Protein product: CASNADPEATNEKLFF.

This rearrangement joins TRBV9 to TRBJ1-2; 8 positions match TRBD1. The CDR3 contains 19 residues. J gave up 3 bases and V 3 bases, and 19 bases lay outside the gene matches. Germline lookup yields CDR1 SGDLS and CDR2 YYNGEE. The CDR3 DNA reads as TGTGCCAGCAGCGGATACTCCGGGACAGGACTTCGAGCCGACTATGGCTACACCTTC. It translates to CASSGYSGTGLRADYGYTF.